This entry describes one T cell receptor (beta chain). No cognate antigen has been identified for it. No much larger clone is present one base from it, and per-base qualities are unavailable. From its cysteine to its phenylalanine, the CDR3 spans 15 amino acids. The read is trimmed to its CDR3 DNA, 45 bases read in frame from base 1. V trim: 6 bases; J trim: 5 bases; unmatched bases: 9. CDR1 is given as DFQATT and CDR2 as SNEGSKA, both from the germline V gene (reference sequence). The data belong to a study of T-cell reconstitution after alpha-beta-depleted transplantation in children (dated by TCRdb to the mid-2010s). Background for the entire study: Using TCR repertoire profiling, the study quantitatively followed how T-cell immune reconstitution unfolded in children after TCRalphabeta/CD19-depleted allogeneic hematopoietic cell transplantation.

Library generation was performed with PCR. The run used an Illumina HiSeq 2500. TCR library preparation used molecular barcoding, with unique molecular identifiers applied to normalize quantification of the TCRbeta repertoire. Starting from the raw public reads, TCRdb applied fastp trimming at Q25, assembled clones with MiXCR and retained in-frame beta chains. When rows share a CDR3 protein, they turn into one entry using the most common DNA and genes. The sample includes roughly 610,000 distinct CDR3 sequences, with roughly a tenth observed a single time. The top ten clones comprise less than 5% of the sample.

The receptor's source is a human donor who donated a stem cell graft to a child with acute myeloid leukemia. The input for sequencing was PBMCs from the stem cell graft donor, taken from the stem cell graft. The sequence joins TRBV20-1 to TRBJ2-1, and TRBD2 matches 11 of the central bases. The DNA sequence follows: TGCAGTGCGAGTCGTAGCGGGAGGGGGGACAATGAGCAGTTCTTC. This is translated as CSASRSGRGDNEQFF.